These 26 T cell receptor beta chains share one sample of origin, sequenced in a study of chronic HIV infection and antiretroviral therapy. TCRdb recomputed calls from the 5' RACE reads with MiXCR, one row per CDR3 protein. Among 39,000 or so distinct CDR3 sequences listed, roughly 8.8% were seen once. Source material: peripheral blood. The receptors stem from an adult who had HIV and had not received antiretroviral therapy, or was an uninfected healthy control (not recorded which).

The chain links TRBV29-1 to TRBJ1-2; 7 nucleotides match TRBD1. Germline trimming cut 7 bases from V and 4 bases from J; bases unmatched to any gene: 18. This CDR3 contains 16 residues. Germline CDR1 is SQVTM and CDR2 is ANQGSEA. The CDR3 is CSARTSGRGYGYGYTF. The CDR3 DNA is TGCAGCGCTCGAACCTCAGGCAGGGGGTACGGCTATGGCTACACCTTC. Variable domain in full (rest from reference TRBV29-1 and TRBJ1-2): SAVISQKPSRDICQRGTSLTIQCQVDSQVTMMFWYRQQPGQSLTLIATANQGSEATYESGFVIDKFPISRPNLTFSTLTVSNMSPEDSSIYLCSARTSGRGYGYGYTFGSGTRLTVV.

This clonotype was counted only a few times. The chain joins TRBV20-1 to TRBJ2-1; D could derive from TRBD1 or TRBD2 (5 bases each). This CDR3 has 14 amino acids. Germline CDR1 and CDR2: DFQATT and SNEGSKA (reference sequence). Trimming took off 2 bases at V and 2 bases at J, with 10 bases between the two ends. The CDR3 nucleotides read TGCAGTGCTAGATGGGGGATAGCCTACAATGAGCAGTTCTTC. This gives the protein CSARWGIAYNEQFF.

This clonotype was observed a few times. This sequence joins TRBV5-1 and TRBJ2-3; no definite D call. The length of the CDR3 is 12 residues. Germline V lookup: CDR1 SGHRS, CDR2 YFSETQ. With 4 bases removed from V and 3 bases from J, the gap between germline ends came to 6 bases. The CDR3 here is CASSRMTDTQYF. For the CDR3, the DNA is TGCGCCAGCAGCCGAATGACAGATACGCAGTATTTT.

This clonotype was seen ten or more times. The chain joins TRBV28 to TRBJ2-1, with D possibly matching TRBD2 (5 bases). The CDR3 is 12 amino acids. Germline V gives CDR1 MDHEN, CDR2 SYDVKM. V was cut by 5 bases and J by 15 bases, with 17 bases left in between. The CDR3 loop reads CASSATSPSWFF. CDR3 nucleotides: TGTGCCAGCAGTGCTACTAGTCCATCGTGGTTCTTC.

CDR3 sequence (DNA): TGTGCCAGCAGTCAACATCAGCCGAGACGCTATGGCTACACCTTC. Translation: CASSQHQPRRYGYTF. The chain joins TRBV28 to TRBJ1-2, with unresolved D. The CDR3 spans 15 residues. The germline V and J ends were trimmed by 5 bases and 4 bases, with 17 bases remaining between them. The germline gives CDR1 MDHEN, CDR2 SYDVKM.

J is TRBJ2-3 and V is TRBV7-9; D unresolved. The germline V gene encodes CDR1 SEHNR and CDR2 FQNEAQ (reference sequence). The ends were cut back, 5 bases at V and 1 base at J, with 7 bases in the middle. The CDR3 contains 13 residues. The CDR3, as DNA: TGTGCCAGCAGCCCCTCGCGCACAGATACGCAGTATTTT. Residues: CASSPSRTDTQYF. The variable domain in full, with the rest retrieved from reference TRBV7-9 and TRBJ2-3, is DTGVSQNPRHKITKRGQNVTFRCDPISEHNRLYWYRQTLGQGPEFLTYFQNEAQLEKSRLLSDRFSAERPKGSFSTLEIQRTEQGDSAMYLCASSPSRTDTQYFGPGTRLTVL.

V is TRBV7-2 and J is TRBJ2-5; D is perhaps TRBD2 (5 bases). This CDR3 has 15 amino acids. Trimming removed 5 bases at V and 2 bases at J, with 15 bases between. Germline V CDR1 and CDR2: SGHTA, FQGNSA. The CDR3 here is CASSLVIGDQETQYF. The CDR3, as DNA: TGTGCCAGCAGCCTAGTTATCGGGGATCAAGAGACCCAGTACTTC.

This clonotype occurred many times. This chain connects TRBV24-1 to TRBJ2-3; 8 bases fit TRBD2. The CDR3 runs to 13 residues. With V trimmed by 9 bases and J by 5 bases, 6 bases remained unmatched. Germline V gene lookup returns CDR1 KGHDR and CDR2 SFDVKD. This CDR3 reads CATRGGLQDTQYF. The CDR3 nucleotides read TGTGCCACCCGGGGGGGTCTGCAAGATACGCAGTATTTT.

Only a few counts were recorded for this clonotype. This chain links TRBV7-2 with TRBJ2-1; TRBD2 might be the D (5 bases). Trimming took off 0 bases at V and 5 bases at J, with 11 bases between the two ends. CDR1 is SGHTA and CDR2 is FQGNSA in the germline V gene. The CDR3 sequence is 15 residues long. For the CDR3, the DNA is TGTGCCAGCAGCTTAGCGGGAGCCTTCGACAATGAGCAGTTCTTC. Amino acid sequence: CASSLAGAFDNEQFF.

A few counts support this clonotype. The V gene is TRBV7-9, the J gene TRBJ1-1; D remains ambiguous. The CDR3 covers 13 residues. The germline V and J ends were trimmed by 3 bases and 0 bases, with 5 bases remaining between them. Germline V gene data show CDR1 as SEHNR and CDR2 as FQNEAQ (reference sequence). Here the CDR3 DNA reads TGTGCCAGCAGCTTCGAATTGAACACTGAAGCTTTCTTT. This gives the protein CASSFELNTEAFF.

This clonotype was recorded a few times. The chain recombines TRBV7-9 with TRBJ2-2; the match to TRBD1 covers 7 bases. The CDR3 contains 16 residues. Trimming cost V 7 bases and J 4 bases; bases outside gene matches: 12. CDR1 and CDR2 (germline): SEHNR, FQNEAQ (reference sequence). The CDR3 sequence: CASTPRSTGVTGELFF. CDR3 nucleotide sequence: TGTGCCAGCACCCCGAGATCCACAGGGGTCACCGGGGAGCTGTTTTTT.

The CDR3 loop is CASRNDGPGIKYF. The CDR3 DNA reads TGTGCCAGCAGAAATGACGGTCCCGGGATTAAGTACTTC. J is TRBJ2-4 and V is TRBV28; D perhaps matches TRBD2 (5 bases). CDR3 length: 13 residues. V was pared by 6 bases and J by 14 bases, with 20 bases between. Germline V gene data show CDR1 as MDHEN and CDR2 as SYDVKM.

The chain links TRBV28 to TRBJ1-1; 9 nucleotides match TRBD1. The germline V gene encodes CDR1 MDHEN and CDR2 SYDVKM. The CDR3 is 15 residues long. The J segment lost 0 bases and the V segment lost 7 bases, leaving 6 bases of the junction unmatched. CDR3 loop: CASTGTGKMNTEAFF. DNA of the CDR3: TGTGCCAGCACGGGGACAGGGAAAATGAACACTGAAGCTTTCTTT.

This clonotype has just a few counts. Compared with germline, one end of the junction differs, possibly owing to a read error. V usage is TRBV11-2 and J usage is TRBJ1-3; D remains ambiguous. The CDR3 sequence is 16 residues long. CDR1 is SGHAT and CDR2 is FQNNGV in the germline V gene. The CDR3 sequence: CASSSGTIASGNTVYF. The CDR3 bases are TGTGCCAGCAGCAGCGGCACCATAGCGTCTGGAAACACCGTATATTTT.

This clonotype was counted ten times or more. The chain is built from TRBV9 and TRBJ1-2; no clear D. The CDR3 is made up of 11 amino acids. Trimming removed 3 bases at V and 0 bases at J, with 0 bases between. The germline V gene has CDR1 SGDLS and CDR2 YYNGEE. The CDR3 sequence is CASSANYGYTF. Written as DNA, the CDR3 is TGTGCCAGCAGCGCTAACTATGGCTACACCTTC.

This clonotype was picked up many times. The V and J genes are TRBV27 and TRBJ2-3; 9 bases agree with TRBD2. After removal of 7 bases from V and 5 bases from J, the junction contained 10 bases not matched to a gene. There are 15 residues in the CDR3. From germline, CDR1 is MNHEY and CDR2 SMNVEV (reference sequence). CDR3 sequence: CASTLMAGGLDTQYF. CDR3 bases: TGTGCCAGCACCCTCATGGCGGGAGGGTTAGATACGCAGTATTTT.

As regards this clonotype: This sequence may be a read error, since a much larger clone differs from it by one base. CDR3 amino acids: CASTGSPLETFF. The CDR3 region has the DNA TGTGCCAGCACCGGAAGTCCTTTGGAAACTTTCTTT. The chain couples TRBV6-1 to TRBJ1-1, with D unresolved. V gave up 7 bases and J gave up 12 bases, with 18 bases separating them. This CDR3 is 12 amino acids long. Germline V gene lookup returns CDR1 MNHNS and CDR2 SASEGT.

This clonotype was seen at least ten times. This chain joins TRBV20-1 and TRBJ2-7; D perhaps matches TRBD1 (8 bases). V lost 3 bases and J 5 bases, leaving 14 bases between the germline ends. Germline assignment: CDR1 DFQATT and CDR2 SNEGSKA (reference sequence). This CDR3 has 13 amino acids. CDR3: CSARGGTGNEQYF. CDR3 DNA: TGCAGTGCTAGGGGAGGGACAGGAAACGAGCAGTACTTC.

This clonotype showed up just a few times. The CDR3 DNA is TGTGCCAGCAGCAAACAGGGCTCGGGAGCCACTGAAGCTTTCTTT. Its translation: CASSKQGSGATEAFF. The chain uses TRBV9 and TRBJ1-1, with D possibly TRBD1 on 6 matching bases. This CDR3 is 15 amino acids long. Between the trimmed V and J ends, which lost 4 bases and 4 bases, there was a span of 17 bases. Germline V gene sequence: CDR1 SGDLS, CDR2 YYNGEE.

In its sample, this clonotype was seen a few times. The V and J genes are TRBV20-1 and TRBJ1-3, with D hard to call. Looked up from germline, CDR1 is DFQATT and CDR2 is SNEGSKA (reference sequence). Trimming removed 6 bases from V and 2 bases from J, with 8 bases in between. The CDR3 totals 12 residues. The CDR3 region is CSAKTPGNTIYF. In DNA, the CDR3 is TGCAGTGCCAAAACCCCTGGAAACACCATATATTTT.

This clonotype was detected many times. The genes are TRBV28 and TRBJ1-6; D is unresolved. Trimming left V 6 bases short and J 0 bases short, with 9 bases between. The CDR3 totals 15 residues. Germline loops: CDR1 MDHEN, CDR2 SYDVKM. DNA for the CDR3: TGTGCCAGCAGGTCGTTCCACTCCTATAATTCACCCCTCCACTTT. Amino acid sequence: CASRSFHSYNSPLHF.

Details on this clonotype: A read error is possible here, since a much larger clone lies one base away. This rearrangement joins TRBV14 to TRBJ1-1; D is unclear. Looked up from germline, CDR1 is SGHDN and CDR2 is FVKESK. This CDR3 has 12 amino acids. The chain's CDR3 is CASSQVRTETFF. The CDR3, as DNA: TGTGCCAGCAGCCAAGTCAGGACTGAAACTTTCTTT. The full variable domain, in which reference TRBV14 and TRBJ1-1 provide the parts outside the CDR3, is EAGVTQFPSHSVIEKGQTVTLRCDPISGHDNLYWYRRVMGKEIKFLLHFVKESKQDESGMPNNRFLAERTGGTYSTLKVQPAELEDSGVYFCASSQVRTETFFGQGTRLTVV.

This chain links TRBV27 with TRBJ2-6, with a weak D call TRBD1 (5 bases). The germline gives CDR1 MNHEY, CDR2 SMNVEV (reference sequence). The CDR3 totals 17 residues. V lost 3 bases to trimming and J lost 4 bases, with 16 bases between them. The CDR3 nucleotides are TGTGCCAGCAGTTTCGTAGGGGCGCAACCCGGGGCCAACGTCCTGACTTTC. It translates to CASSFVGAQPGANVLTF.

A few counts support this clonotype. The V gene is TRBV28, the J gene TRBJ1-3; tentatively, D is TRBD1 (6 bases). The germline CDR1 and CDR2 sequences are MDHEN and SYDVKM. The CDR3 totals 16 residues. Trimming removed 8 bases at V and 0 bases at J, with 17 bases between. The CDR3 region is CASCQDSLSSGNTIYF. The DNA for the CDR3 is TGTGCCAGCTGTCAGGACAGCCTGTCCTCTGGAAACACCATATATTTT.

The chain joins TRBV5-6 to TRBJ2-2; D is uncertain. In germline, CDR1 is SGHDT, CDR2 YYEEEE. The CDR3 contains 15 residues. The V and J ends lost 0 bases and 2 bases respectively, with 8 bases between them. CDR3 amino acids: CASSLGGTNTGELFF. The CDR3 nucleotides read TGTGCCAGCAGCTTGGGAGGAACCAACACCGGGGAGCTGTTTTTT.

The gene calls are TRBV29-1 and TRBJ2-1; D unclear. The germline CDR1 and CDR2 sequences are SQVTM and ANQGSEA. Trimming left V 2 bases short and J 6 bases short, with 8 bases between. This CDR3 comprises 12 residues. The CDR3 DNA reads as TGCAGCGTTGAAACAGCCTTCAATGAGCAGTTCTTC. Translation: CSVETAFNEQFF.